These 17 T cell receptor beta chains share one sample of origin, sequenced in a study of cytomegalovirus exposure and HLA in healthy donors. The assay was immunoSEQ multiplex PCR, and TCRdb's table has in-frame clones only and misses some. The repertoire includes approximately 120,000 clones, around nine tenths of them detected once, and 2% to 2.5% sits in the top ten. What was sequenced was PBMCs. The receptor source for this set is a woman aged 18-29 years in good health and CMV-seronegative.

V gene TRBV15 combines with J gene TRBJ2-7; maybe TRBD1 (5 bases). This CDR3 has 15 residues. Germline CDR1 LNHNV, CDR2 YYDKDF (reference sequence). Trimming removed 4 bases from V and 0 bases from J, with 13 bases in between. CDR3 in DNA: TGTGCCACCAGCACCAGAAGCAGGGTCTCCTACGAGCAGTACTTC. It specifies CATSTRSRVSYEQYF.

This sequence joins TRBV6-6 and TRBJ2-7, with a tentative D call TRBD2 (5 bases). Trimming pared 6 bases from V and 6 bases from J, leaving 12 bases between. Germline-derived CDR1 and CDR2 are MNHNY and SVGAGI (reference sequence). This CDR3 has 12 residues. CDR3 coding DNA: TGTGCCAGCAGCTCCAAAGGGAGCGAGCAGTACTTC. Its translation: CASSSKGSEQYF.

J is TRBJ1-3 and V is TRBV13, with D uncertain. Trimming took off 4 bases at V and 3 bases at J, with 4 bases between the two ends. The V gene's germline CDR1 is PRHDT and CDR2 FYEKMQ (reference sequence). The CDR3 is 12 residues long. CDR3 in amino acids: CASSSLGNTIYF. CDR3 DNA: TGTGCCAGCAGCTCCCTTGGAAACACCATATATTTT.

J is TRBJ1-3 and V is TRBV28; unclear D gene. The CDR3 is 16 amino acids. The germline V and J ends were trimmed by 8 bases and 0 bases, with 17 bases remaining between them. Germline CDR1 and CDR2: MDHEN and SYDVKM. The CDR3 loop reads CASLRSRGSSGNTIYF. As DNA, the CDR3 is TGTGCCAGCCTTCGTTCCCGGGGAAGCTCTGGAAACACCATATATTTT. Full variable domain (missing parts from reference TRBV28 and TRBJ1-3): DVKVTQSSRYLVKRTGEKVFLECVQDMDHENMFWYRQDPGLGLRLIYFSYDVKMKEKGDIPEGYSVSREKKERFSLILESASTNQTSMYLCASLRSRGSSGNTIYFGEGSWLTVV.

The gene calls are TRBV6-5 and TRBJ1-2; 10 nucleotides line up with TRBD1. The junction had 5 bases not matched to a gene; V was cut back by 2 bases and J by 14 bases. Germline CDR1 MNHEY, CDR2 SVGAGI. The CDR3 totals 12 residues. The CDR3 DNA reads as TGTGCCAGCAGTTACGCCGGACAGGGGGAGACCTTC. Its protein product is CASSYAGQGETF.

The gene calls are TRBV30 and TRBJ2-1; 10 bases fit TRBD2. CDR3 length equals 13 residues. The germline gives CDR1 GTSNPN, CDR2 SVGIG (reference sequence). Unmatched junction bases numbered 3, after V lost 3 bases and J lost 7 bases. CDR3 residues: CAWSGLADNEQFF. The CDR3 DNA is TGTGCCTGGAGCGGACTAGCGGATAATGAGCAGTTCTTC.

Remarks on this clone: At one of its ends the junction is not consistent with the germline gene, which may arise from a read error. This chain links TRBV27 with TRBJ2-7, with TRBD2 identical over 7 bases. This CDR3 comprises 16 residues. The V gene's germline CDR1 is MNHEY and CDR2 SMNVEV (reference sequence). DNA of the CDR3: TGTACCAGCAGTTTATCGTCGGGAGGAATGTCCTACGAGCAGTACTTC. Its protein product is CTSSLSSGGMSYEQYF.

The J gene is TRBJ1-3, the V gene TRBV9, with 8 positions matching TRBD1. The CDR3 has 12 amino acids. Germline CDR1 SGDLS, CDR2 YYNGEE. Unmatched junction bases numbered 3, after V lost 4 bases and J lost 9 bases. The CDR3 coding sequence is TGTGCCAGCAGCCGGACAGGGATCACCATATATTTT. It is translated as CASSRTGITIYF.

The J gene is TRBJ1-1, the V gene TRBV20-1, with no clear D. Looked up from germline, CDR1 is DFQATT and CDR2 is SNEGSKA (reference sequence). The CDR3 loop spans 11 amino acids. Trimming cost V 8 bases and J 1 base, with 8 bases left between them. As DNA, the CDR3 is TGCAGTATGGAGAAGAACACTGAAGCTTTCTTT. This gives the protein CSMEKNTEAFF.

This CDR3 reads CSARDYEQYF. The CDR3 DNA reads as TGCAGTGCTCGGGACTACGAGCAGTACTTC. This chain links TRBV20-1 with TRBJ2-7; tentative D call: TRBD2 (5 bases). The CDR3 sequence is 10 residues long. Germline V gene lookup returns CDR1 DFQATT and CDR2 SNEGSKA (reference sequence). V was pared by 5 bases and J by 3 bases, with 5 bases between.

V gene TRBV6-6 combines with J gene TRBJ2-1, with TRBD2 matching over 8 bases. Germline CDR1 and CDR2: MNHNY and SVGAGI (reference sequence). The CDR3 sequence is 15 residues long. The trim removed 5 bases at V and 5 bases at J, leaving 8 bases unmatched. In DNA form, the CDR3 reads TGTGCCAGCAGTCGAACTAGCGGAGGGAACAATGAGCAGTTCTTC. Protein sequence: CASSRTSGGNNEQFF.

V is TRBV30 and J is TRBJ1-2, with 7 bases matching TRBD1. The J segment lost 4 bases and the V segment lost 2 bases, leaving 10 bases of the junction unmatched. This CDR3 has 15 amino acids. Germline-derived CDR1 and CDR2 are GTSNPN and SVGIG (reference sequence). Here the CDR3 DNA reads TGTGCCTGGAGTCCCCAGACAGGGCTAATCTATGGCTACACCTTC. This encodes CAWSPQTGLIYGYTF.

This clone was found once. This chain's CDR3 is CASSSARTVTTNQPQHF. The CDR3 DNA reads TGTGCCAGCAGCTCCGCAAGGACAGTAACCACCAATCAGCCCCAGCATTTT. V and J are TRBV7-8 and TRBJ1-5, with a weak D call TRBD1 (6 bases). The CDR3 totals 17 residues. Germline CDR1 SGHVS, CDR2 FQNEAQ. The germline V and J ends were trimmed by 4 bases and 3 bases, with 19 bases remaining between them.

The chain joins TRBV6-5 to TRBJ2-1; 7 bases map to TRBD2. V trimming: 0 bases; J trimming: 5 bases; junction bases outside the gene matches: 7. CDR3 length equals 16 residues. The germline CDR1 and CDR2 sequences are MNHEY and SVGAGI. CDR3 amino acids: CASSYSGLAVNNEQFF. The CDR3 nucleotides are TGTGCCAGCAGTTACTCGGGCCTAGCGGTAAACAATGAGCAGTTCTTC.

This rearrangement joins TRBV27 to TRBJ2-5; 7 bases line up with TRBD1. The J segment lost 3 bases and the V segment lost 8 bases, leaving 18 bases of the junction unmatched. Germline V gene sequence: CDR1 MNHEY, CDR2 SMNVEV (reference sequence). The CDR3 is made up of 17 amino acids. CDR3 protein: CASRGPSHRDREETQYF. The CDR3 bases are TGTGCCAGCCGGGGCCCATCTCACCGGGACAGAGAAGAGACCCAGTACTTC.

The rearrangement uses TRBV6-6 and TRBJ1-2; D is perhaps TRBD1 (5 bases). V dropped 8 bases and J dropped 4 bases, with 11 bases sitting between them. There are 12 residues in the CDR3. The germline gives CDR1 MNHNY, CDR2 SVGAGI (reference sequence). The CDR3 bases are TGTGCCAGCGGAGGGGACCTCTATGGCTACACCTTC. Translating gives CASGGDLYGYTF.

This sequence joins TRBV5-4 and TRBJ1-1; TRBD1 is a possible D gene (5 bases). CDR1 and CDR2 from the germline V gene are SGHNT and YYREEE (reference sequence). The CDR3 runs 17 residues. Trimming removed 3 bases from V and 6 bases from J, with 24 bases in between. The CDR3 nucleotides are TGTGCCAGCAGCTCCCCCCAATCAAGGGGCGCGCGGTCTGAAGCTTTCTTT. It translates to CASSSPQSRGARSEAFF.